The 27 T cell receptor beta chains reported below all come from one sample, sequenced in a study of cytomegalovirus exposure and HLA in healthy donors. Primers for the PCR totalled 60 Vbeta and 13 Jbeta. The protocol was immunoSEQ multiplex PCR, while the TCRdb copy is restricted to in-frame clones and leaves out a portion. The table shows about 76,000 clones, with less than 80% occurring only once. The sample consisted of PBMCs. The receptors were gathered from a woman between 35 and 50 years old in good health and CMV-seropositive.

CDR3 protein: CATSTGTGVYEQYF. Here the CDR3 DNA reads TGTGCCACCAGCACCGGGACAGGGGTTTACGAGCAGTACTTC. This sequence joins TRBV15 and TRBJ2-7; 10 nucleotides agree with TRBD1. The CDR3 totals 14 residues. The junction had 4 bases not matched to a gene; V was cut back by 4 bases and J by 4 bases. The germline V gene encodes CDR1 LNHNV and CDR2 YYDKDF (reference sequence).

CDR3 DNA: TGTGCCAGCACTGGTCTATATAATTCACCCCTCCACTTT. It encodes CASTGLYNSPLHF. The chain recombines TRBV2 with TRBJ1-6; D is ambiguous. Germline V gene data show CDR1 as SNHLY and CDR2 as FYNNEI. CDR3 size: 13 residues. Trimming shortened V by 7 bases and J by 4 bases, and 8 bases separated the two germline ends.

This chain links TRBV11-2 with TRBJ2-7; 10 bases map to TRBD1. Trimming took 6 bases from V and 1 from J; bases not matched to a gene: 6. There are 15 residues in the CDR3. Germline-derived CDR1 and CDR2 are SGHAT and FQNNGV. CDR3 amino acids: CASRFGTGASYEQYF. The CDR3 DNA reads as TGTGCCAGCAGATTCGGGACAGGGGCTTCCTACGAGCAGTACTTC.

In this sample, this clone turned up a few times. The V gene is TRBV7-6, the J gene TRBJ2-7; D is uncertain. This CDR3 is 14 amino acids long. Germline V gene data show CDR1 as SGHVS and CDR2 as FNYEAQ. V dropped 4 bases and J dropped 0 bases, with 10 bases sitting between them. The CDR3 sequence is CASSSSVFSYEQYF. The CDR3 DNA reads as TGTGCCAGCAGCTCCTCAGTTTTCTCCTACGAGCAGTACTTC.

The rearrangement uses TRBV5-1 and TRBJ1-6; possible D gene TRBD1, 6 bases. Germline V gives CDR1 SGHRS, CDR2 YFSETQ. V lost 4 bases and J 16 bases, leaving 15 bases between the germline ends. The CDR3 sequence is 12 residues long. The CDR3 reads CASSIRTDQLHF. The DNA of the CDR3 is TGCGCCAGCAGCATACGGACAGACCAACTCCACTTT. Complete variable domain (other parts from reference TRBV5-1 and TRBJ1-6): KAGVTQTPRYLIKTRGQQVTLSCSPISGHRSVSWYQQTPGQGLQFLFEYFSETQRNKGNFPGRFSGRQFSNSRSEMNVSTLELGDSALYLCASSIRTDQLHFGNGTRLTVT.

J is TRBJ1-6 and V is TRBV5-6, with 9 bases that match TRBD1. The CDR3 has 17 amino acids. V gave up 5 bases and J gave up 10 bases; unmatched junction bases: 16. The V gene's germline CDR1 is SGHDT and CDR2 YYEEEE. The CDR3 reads CASRKIQGAITGSPLHF. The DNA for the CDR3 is TGTGCCAGCAGGAAAATACAGGGGGCTATCACAGGGTCACCCCTCCACTTT.

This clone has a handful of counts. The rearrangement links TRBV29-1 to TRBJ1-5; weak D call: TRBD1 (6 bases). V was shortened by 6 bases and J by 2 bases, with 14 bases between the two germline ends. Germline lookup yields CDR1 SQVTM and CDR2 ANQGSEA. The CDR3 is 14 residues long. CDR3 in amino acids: CSVKVQGGNQPQHF. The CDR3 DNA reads TGCAGCGTGAAAGTACAGGGTGGCAATCAGCCCCAGCATTTT.

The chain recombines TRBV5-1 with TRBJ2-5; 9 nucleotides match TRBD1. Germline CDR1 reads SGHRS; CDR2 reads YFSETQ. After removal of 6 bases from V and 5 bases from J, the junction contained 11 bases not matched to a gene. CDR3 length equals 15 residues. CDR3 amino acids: CASTTLPGTGETQYF. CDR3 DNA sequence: TGCGCCAGCACCACACTTCCCGGGACAGGGGAGACCCAGTACTTC. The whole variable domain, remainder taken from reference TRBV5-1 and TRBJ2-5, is KAGVTQTPRYLIKTRGQQVTLSCSPISGHRSVSWYQQTPGQGLQFLFEYFSETQRNKGNFPGRFSGRQFSNSRSEMNVSTLELGDSALYLCASTTLPGTGETQYFGPGTRLLVL.

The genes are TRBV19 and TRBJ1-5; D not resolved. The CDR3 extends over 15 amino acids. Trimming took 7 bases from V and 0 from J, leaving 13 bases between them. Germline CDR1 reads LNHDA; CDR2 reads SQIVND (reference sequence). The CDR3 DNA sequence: TGTGCCAGTAAACTCCGGGAGGATAGCAATCAGCCCCAGCATTTT. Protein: CASKLREDSNQPQHF.

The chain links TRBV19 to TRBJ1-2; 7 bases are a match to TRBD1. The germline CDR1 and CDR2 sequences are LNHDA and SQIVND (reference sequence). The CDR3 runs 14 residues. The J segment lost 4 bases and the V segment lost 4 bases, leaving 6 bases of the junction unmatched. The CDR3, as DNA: TGTGCCAGTAGTAGACCGGGACAGAGCTATGGCTACACCTTC. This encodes CASSRPGQSYGYTF.

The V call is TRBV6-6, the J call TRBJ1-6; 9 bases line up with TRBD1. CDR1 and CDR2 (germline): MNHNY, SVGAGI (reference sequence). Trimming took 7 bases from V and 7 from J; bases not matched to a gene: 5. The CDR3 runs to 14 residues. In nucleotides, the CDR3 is TGTGCCAGCAAAAGGGACAGGGAAAATTCACCCCTCCACTTT. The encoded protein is CASKRDRENSPLHF.

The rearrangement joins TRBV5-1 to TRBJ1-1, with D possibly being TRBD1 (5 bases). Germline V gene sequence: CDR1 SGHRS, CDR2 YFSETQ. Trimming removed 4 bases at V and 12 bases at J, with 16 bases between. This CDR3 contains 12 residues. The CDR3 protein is CASSPWGGRTFF. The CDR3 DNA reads TGCGCCAGCAGCCCGTGGGGGGGAAGGACTTTCTTT. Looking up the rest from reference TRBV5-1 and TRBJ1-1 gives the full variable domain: KAGVTQTPRYLIKTRGQQVTLSCSPISGHRSVSWYQQTPGQGLQFLFEYFSETQRNKGNFPGRFSGRQFSNSRSEMNVSTLELGDSALYLCASSPWGGRTFFGQGTRLTVV.

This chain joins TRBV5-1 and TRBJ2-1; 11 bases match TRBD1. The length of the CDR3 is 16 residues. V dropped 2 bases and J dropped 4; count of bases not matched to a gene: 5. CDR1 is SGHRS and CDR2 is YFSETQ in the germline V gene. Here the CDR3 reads CASSLSGTGGYNEQFF. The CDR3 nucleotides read TGCGCCAGCAGCTTATCCGGGACAGGGGGATACAATGAGCAGTTCTTC.

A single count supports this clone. CDR3 coding DNA: TGTGCCAGTAGGAGGGACAGCTATCCCTACGAGCAGTACTTC. Translating it yields CASRRDSYPYEQYF. The chain carries TRBV19 and TRBJ2-7; 7 bases match TRBD1. Germline-derived CDR1 and CDR2 are LNHDA and SQIVND (reference sequence). With 6 bases clipped from V and 2 bases from J, the junction kept 7 bases outside the gene matches. The CDR3 has 14 amino acids.

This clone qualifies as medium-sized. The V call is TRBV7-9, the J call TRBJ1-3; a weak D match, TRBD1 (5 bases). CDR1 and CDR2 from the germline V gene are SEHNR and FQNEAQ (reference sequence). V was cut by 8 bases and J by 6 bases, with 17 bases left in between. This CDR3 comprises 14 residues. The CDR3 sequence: CASSSSWGSNTIYF. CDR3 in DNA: TGTGCCAGCTCTTCAAGTTGGGGCTCAAACACCATATATTTT. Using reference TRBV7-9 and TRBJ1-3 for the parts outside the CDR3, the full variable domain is DTGVSQNPRHKITKRGQNVTFRCDPISEHNRLYWYRQTLGQGPEFLTYFQNEAQLEKSRLLSDRFSAERPKGSFSTLEIQRTEQGDSAMYLCASSSSWGSNTIYFGEGSWLTVV.

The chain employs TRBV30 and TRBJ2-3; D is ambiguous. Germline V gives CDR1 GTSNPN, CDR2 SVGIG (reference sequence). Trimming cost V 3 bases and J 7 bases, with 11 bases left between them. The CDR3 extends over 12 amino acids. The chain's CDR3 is CAWRPSLNTQYF. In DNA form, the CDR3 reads TGTGCCTGGAGGCCCAGTTTGAATACGCAGTATTTT.

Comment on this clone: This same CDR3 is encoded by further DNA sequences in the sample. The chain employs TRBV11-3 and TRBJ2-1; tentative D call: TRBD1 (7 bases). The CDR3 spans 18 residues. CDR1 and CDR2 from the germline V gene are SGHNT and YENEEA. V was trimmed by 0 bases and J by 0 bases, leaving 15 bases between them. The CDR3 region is CASSLDQGGSSSYNEQFF. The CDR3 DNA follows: TGTGCCAGCAGCTTAGATCAGGGGGGCAGCAGCTCCTACAATGAGCAGTTCTTC. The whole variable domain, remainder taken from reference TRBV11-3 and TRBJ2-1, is EAGVVQSPRYKIIEKKQPVAFWCNPISGHNTLYWYLQNLGQGPELLIRYENEEAVDDSQLPKDRFSAERLKGVDSTLKIQPAELGDSAVYLCASSLDQGGSSSYNEQFFGPGTRLTVL.

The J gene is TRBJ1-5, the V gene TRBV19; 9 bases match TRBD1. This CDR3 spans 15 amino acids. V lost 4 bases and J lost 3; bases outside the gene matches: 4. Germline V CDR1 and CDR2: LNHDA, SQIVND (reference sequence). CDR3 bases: TGTGCCAGTAGTACTGGGACAGGGTTCAATCAGCCCCAGCATTTT. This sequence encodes CASSTGTGFNQPQHF.

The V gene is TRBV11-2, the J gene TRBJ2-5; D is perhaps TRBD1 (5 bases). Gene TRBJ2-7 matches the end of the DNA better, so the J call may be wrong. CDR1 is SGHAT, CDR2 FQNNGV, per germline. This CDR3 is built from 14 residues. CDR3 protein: CASSLAAGNYEQYF. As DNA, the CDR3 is TGTGCCAGCAGCTTAGCGGCAGGGAACTACGAGCAGTACTTC.

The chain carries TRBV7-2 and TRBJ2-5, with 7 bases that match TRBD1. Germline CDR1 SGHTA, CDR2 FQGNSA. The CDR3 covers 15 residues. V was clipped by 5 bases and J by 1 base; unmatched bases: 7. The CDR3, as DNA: TGTGCCAGCAGCGCCCAGGGACAGCCCCAAGAGACCCAGTACTTC. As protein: CASSAQGQPQETQYF.

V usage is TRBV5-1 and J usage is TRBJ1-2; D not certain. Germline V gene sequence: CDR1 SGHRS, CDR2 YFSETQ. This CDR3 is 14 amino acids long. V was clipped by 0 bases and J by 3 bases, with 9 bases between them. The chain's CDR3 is CASSLGETDYGYTF. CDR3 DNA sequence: TGCGCCAGCAGCTTGGGAGAAACCGACTATGGCTACACCTTC.

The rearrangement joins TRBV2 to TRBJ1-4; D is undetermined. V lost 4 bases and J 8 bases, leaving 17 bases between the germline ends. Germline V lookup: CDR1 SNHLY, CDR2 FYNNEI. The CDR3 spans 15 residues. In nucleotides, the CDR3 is TGTGCCAGCAGTGGTCGACGTGGAGGAGAAGAAAAACTGTTTTTT. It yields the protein CASSGRRGGEEKLFF.

The CDR3, as DNA: TGCGCCAGCAGCCAAGGACATACGGGGGGAGAGACCCAGTACTTC. Translated, it gives CASSQGHTGGETQYF. This chain uses TRBV4-3 with TRBJ2-5, with 7 bases identical to TRBD2. Germline V lookup: CDR1 LGHNA, CDR2 YSLEER. V dropped 1 base and J dropped 4; count of bases not matched to a gene: 6. The CDR3 sequence is 15 residues long.

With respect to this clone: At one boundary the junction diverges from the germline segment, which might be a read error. The CDR3 sequence: CSSSAGGPGNTIYF. The CDR3, as DNA: TGTTCCAGCAGCGCGGGAGGTCCTGGAAACACCATATATTTT. The chain employs TRBV7-9 and TRBJ1-3; D not certain. The CDR3 is 14 amino acids. From germline, CDR1 is SEHNR and CDR2 FQNEAQ (reference sequence).

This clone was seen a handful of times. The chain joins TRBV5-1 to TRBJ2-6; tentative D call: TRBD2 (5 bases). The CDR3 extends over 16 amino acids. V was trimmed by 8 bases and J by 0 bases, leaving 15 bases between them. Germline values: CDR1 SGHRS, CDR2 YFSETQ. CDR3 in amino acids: CASSRRQSSGANVLTF. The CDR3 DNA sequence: TGCGCCAGTAGCCGGAGGCAGAGCTCTGGGGCCAACGTCCTGACTTTC. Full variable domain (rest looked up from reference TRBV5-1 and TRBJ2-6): KAGVTQTPRYLIKTRGQQVTLSCSPISGHRSVSWYQQTPGQGLQFLFEYFSETQRNKGNFPGRFSGRQFSNSRSEMNVSTLELGDSALYLCASSRRQSSGANVLTFGAGSRLTVL.

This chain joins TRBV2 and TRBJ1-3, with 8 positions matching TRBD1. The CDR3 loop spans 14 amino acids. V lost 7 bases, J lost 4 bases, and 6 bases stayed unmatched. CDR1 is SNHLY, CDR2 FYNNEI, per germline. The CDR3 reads CASIPWTGGNTIYF. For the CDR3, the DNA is TGTGCCAGCATCCCATGGACAGGGGGAAACACCATATATTTT.

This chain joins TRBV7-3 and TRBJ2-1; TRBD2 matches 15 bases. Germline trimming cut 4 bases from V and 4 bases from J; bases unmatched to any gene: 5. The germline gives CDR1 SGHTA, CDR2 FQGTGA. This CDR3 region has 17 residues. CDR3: CASSSGLAGGPYNEQFF. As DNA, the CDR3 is TGTGCCAGCAGCTCGGGACTAGCGGGGGGCCCTTACAATGAGCAGTTCTTC.